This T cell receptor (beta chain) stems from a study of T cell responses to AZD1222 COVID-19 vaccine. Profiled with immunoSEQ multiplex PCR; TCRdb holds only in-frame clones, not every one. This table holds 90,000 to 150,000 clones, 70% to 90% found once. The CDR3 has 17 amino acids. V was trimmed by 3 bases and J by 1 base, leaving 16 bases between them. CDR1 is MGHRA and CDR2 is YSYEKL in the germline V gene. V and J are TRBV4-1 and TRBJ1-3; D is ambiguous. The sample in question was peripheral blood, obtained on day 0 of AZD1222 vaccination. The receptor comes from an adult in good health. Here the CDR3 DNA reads TGCGCCAGCAGCCAGGACGTCCGGGCTCCTTCTGGAAACACCATATATTTT. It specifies CASSQDVRAPSGNTIYF.